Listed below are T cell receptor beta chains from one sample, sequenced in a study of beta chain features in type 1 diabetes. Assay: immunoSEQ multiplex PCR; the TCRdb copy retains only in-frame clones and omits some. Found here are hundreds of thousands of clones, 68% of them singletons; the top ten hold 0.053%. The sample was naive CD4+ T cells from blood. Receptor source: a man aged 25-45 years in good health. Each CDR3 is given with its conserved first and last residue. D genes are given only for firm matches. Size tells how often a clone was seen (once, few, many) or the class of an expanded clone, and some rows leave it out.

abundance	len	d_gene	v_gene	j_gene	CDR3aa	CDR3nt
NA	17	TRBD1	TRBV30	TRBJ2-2	CAWSVLRTGLGTGELFF	TGTGCCTGGAGTGTACTGAGGACAGGGTTGGGCACCGGGGAGCTGTTTTTT
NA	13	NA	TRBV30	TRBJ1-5	CAWSGPEHQPQHF	TGTGCCTGGAGTGGTCCAGAGCATCAGCCCCAGCATTTT
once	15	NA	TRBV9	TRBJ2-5	CASSVEGSRDETQYF	TGTGCCAGCAGCGTAGAAGGGTCGAGGGATGAGACCCAGTACTTC
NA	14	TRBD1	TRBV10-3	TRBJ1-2	CAISQGQGDYGYTF	TGTGCCATCAGCCAGGGACAGGGTGACTATGGCTACACCTTC
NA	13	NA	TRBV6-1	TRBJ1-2	CASSEAREYGYTF	TGTGCCAGCAGTGAAGCGAGGGAATATGGCTACACCTTC
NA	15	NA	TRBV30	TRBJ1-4	CAWSVRGGLGEKLFF	TGTGCCTGGAGTGTACGAGGGGGGTTGGGTGAAAAACTGTTTTTT
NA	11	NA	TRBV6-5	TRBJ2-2	CASTYLGELFF	TGTGCCAGCACCTACCTCGGGGAGCTGTTTTTT
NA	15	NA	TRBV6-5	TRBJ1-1	CASRPITGPNTEAFF	TGTGCCAGCAGACCAATAACAGGGCCGAACACTGAAGCTTTCTTT
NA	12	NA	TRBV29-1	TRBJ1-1	CSTGRSNTEAFF	TGCAGCACCGGAAGGTCTAACACTGAAGCTTTCTTT
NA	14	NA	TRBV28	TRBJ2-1	CASNVAEIYNEQFF	TGTGCCAGCAATGTAGCGGAAATCTACAATGAGCAGTTCTTC
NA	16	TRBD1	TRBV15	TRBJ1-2	CATSRDLVDRQNGYTF	TGTGCCACCAGCAGAGATCTAGTGGACAGGCAGAATGGCTACACCTTC
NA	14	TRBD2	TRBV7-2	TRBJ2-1	CASSFGLAGNEQFF	TGTGCCAGCAGCTTCGGACTAGCGGGAAATGAGCAGTTCTTC
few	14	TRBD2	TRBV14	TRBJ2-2	CASARGVNTGELFF	TGTGCCAGCGCCCGGGGGGTGAACACCGGGGAGCTGTTTTTT
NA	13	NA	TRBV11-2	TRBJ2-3	CASSRNREDTQYF	TGTGCCAGCAGCAGGAACAGGGAGGATACGCAGTATTTT
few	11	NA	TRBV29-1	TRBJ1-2	CSVESQGGYTF	TGCAGCGTTGAATCACAGGGCGGCTACACCTTC
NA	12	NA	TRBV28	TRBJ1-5	CASSLAGGPQHF	TGTGCCAGCAGTTTAGCTGGAGGGCCTCAGCATTTT
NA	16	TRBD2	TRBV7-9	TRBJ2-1	CASSPPGLAGGLEQFF	TGTGCCAGCAGCCCTCCGGGACTAGCGGGAGGACTTGAGCAGTTCTTC
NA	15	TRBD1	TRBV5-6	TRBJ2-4	CASSTTTGAKNIQYF	TGTGCCAGCAGCACGACGACAGGGGCCAAAAACATTCAGTACTTC
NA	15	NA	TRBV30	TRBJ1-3	CAWNRTPGGGNTIYF	TGTGCCTGGAACAGGACACCCGGGGGTGGAAACACCATATATTTT
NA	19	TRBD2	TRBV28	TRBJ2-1	CASVRGFAGTSGNYNEQFF	TGTGCCAGCGTCAGGGGGTTCGCCGGGACTAGCGGAAACTACAATGAGCAGTTCTTC
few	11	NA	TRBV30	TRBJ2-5	CAWSVTETQYF	TGTGCCTGGAGTGTAACCGAGACCCAGTACTTC
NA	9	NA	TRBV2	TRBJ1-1	CAEGREAFF	TGTGCCGAGGGACGGGAAGCTTTCTTT
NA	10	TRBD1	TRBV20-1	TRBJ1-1	CSADRGEAFF	TGCAGTGCAGACAGGGGAGAGGCTTTCTTT
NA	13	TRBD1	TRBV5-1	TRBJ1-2	CATSQGADYGYTF	TGCGCCACCTCACAGGGGGCTGACTATGGCTACACCTTC
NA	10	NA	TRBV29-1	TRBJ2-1	CSVISSEQFF	TGCAGCGTTATAAGTTCTGAGCAGTTCTTC
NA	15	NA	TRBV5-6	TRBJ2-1	CASSLGRTSYNEQFF	TGTGCCAGCAGCTTGGGTAGAACCTCCTACAATGAGCAGTTCTTC
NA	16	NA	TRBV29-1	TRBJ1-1	CSVNEGSPGVGTEAFF	TGCAGCGTCAACGAGGGAAGTCCAGGGGTGGGCACTGAAGCTTTCTTT